This entry lists 2 T cell receptor beta chains sequenced from one sample in a study of blood T cells in healthy people across ages (dated by TCRdb to the mid-2010s). The library was prepared using 5' RACE. The second PCR ran for roughly 7 to 11 cycles and used a J-beta primer mix along with a sample-barcoded 5' primer. TCRdb's own reprocessing of the public reads used fastp at Q25 and MiXCR and kept productive beta chains. Rows merge per CDR3 protein into single entries with the most common DNA and genes. The sample table contains fewer than 2,000,000 distinct CDR3 sequences; only one count was recorded for roughly 43% of them. Under 25% of the sample rests with the top ten. The sequencing input was blood. The receptors were sampled from a human donor in good health.

The chain is built from TRBV5-6 and TRBJ2-5, with D perhaps matching TRBD1 (5 bases). Germline CDR1 is SGHDT and CDR2 is YYEEEE. V lost 4 bases and J 5 bases, leaving 12 bases between the germline ends. This CDR3 region has 13 residues. The CDR3 sequence: CASSRGHRETQYF. CDR3 sequence (DNA): TGTGCCAGCAGCAGAGGACATCGGGAGACCCAGTACTTC.

This sequence joins TRBV12-3 or TRBV12-4 and TRBJ2-7, with a tentative D call TRBD1 (6 bases). V lost 4 bases to trimming and J lost 12 bases, with 25 bases between them. The CDR3 runs 15 residues. The CDR3 reads CASSWDTGLQETRYF. The CDR3, as DNA: TGTGCCAGCAGTTGGGATACAGGGCTTCAAGAGACCCGGTACTTC.